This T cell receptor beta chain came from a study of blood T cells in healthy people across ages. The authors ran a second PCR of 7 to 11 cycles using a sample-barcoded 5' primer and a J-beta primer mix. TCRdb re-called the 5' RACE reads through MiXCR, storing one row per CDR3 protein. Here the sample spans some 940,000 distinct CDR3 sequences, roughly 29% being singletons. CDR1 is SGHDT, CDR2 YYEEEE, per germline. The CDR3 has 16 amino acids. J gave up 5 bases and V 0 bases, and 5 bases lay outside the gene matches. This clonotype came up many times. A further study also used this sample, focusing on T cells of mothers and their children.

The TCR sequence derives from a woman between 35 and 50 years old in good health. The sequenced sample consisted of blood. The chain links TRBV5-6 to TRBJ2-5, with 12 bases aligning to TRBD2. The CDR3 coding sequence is TGTGCCAGCAGCTTGGGACTAGCGGGGGCTGAGGAGACCCAGTACTTC. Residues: CASSLGLAGAEETQYF.